A selection of T cell receptor beta chains follows, all from one sample in a study of blood T cell repertoires in COVID-19. Here immunoSEQ multiplex PCR was the method, and the copy in TCRdb shows in-frame clones only, minus some. This table has under 95,000 clones, about 73% appearing once. The sequencing input was peripheral blood. These receptors were taken from a man aged 50-59 years with active or convalescent COVID-19. CDR3s include the opening cysteine and the closing phenylalanine or tryptophan. The D gene is left open where the match is weak. Size is omitted from some rows. Given values are once, few, many or a class for expanded clones.

>NA|TRBD1|TRBV6-5|TRBJ1-2|15
CASIPGQGANYGYTF
TGTGCCAGCATTCCGGGACAGGGAGCTAACTATGGCTACACCTTC
>NA|NA|TRBV19|TRBJ1-5|15
CASSIAGGPFQPQHF
TGTGCCAGTAGTATTGCGGGGGGCCCATTCCAGCCCCAGCATTTT
>once|TRBD2|TRBV10-3|TRBJ2-3|14
CAIRALAGFDTQYF
TGTGCCATCAGGGCACTAGCGGGGTTTGATACGCAGTATTTT
>NA|TRBD1|TRBV27|TRBJ1-5|14
CASSRQGQGQPQHF
TGTGCCAGCAGTCGACAGGGGCAGGGTCAGCCCCAGCATTTT
>NA|NA|TRBV25-1|TRBJ1-3|14
CATSPTHSGNTIYF
TGTGCCACCTCCCCTACTCATTCTGGAAACACCATATATTTT
>NA|NA|TRBV5-1|TRBJ2-3|16
CASSLTSGGGTDTQYF
TGCGCCAGCAGCTTGACGAGTGGAGGAGGCACAGATACGCAGTATTTT
>few|TRBD1|TRBV7-3|TRBJ1-1|15
CASSRPTGSGTEAFF
TGTGCCAGCAGCCGCCCGACAGGGTCAGGAACTGAAGCTTTCTTT
>NA|TRBD1|TRBV7-8|TRBJ2-7|13
CASSRDRGYEQYF
TGTGCCAGCAGCCGGGACAGGGGCTACGAGCAGTACTTC
>NA|NA|TRBV9|TRBJ2-5|15
CASSPRLSPQETQYF
TGTGCCAGCAGCCCTCGACTATCCCCCCAAGAGACCCAGTACTTC
>NA|TRBD2|TRBV11-2|TRBJ2-3|14
CASSLEGTTDTQYF
TGTGCCAGCAGCTTAGAGGGGACTACGGATACGCAGTATTTT
>NA|TRBD1|TRBV7-2|TRBJ2-7|14
CASNKQGSSYEQYF
TGTGCCAGCAACAAACAGGGGAGCTCCTACGAGCAGTACTTC
>NA|NA|TRBV5-1|TRBJ2-3|14
CASSLGEGTDTQYF
TGCGCCAGCAGCTTGGGAGAGGGCACAGATACGCAGTATTTT
>NA|TRBD2|TRBV27|TRBJ2-7|15
CASSLRTSGTDEQYF
TGTGCCAGCAGTTTAAGGACTAGCGGGACGGACGAGCAGTACTTC
>NA|NA|TRBV2|TRBJ1-1|10
CATTNTEAFF
TGTGCCACCACTAACACTGAAGCTTTCTTT
>NA|NA|TRBV5-1|TRBJ1-2|14
CASSPQGEDYGYTF
TGCGCCAGCAGCCCCCAAGGGGAGGACTATGGCTACACCTTC
>NA|NA|TRBV4-1|TRBJ2-7|13
CASSCIPPVGQYF
TGCGCCAGCAGCTGTATCCCCCCCGTCGGGCAGTACTTC
>NA|NA|TRBV19|TRBJ2-7|13
CASSPGQTYEQYF
TGTGCCAGCTCACCGGGACAAACCTACGAGCAGTACTTC
>few|TRBD1|TRBV5-6|TRBJ1-1|15
CASTSRRTGNTEAFF
TGTGCCAGCACCAGTCGTAGGACAGGGAACACTGAAGCTTTCTTT
>NA|TRBD1|TRBV12-3/TRBV12-4|TRBJ2-5|13
CASRKGTEETQYF
TGTGCCAGCAGAAAAGGGACAGAGGAGACCCAGTACTTC
>NA|TRBD1|TRBV6-5|TRBJ1-5|16
CASSSRQGRSNQPQHF
TGTGCCAGCAGTTCCCGACAGGGTAGGAGCAATCAGCCCCAGCATTTT
>NA|NA|TRBV14|TRBJ1-5|13
CASSQGGFQPQHF
TGTGCCAGCAGCCAAGGAGGGTTTCAGCCCCAGCATTTT
>NA|TRBD1|TRBV5-1|TRBJ2-7|14
CASSLTGGDYEQYF
TGCGCCAGCAGCCTGACAGGGGGCGACTACGAGCAGTACTTC
>NA|TRBD1|TRBV9|TRBJ2-4|13
CASSVEGANIQYF
TGTGCCAGCAGCGTAGAGGGGGCGAACATTCAGTACTTC